This TCR beta chain was identified during a study of shared clonotypes between healthy human individuals (TCRdb year 2020). For context, the study as a whole: A couple of women and a few men aged 18 to 49 years were included in the cohort. Per donor, three plates each were used for CD4 naive and CD4 memory, two for CD8 naive, and one for CD8 memory. Blood TCR repertoires of about 5 healthy adults were deeply sequenced to estimate repertoire size and the extent of clonotype sharing between individuals. To increase sequencing depth and limit assay-specific biases, different laboratories used diverse techniques to prepare libraries and sequence TCR repertoires. Per donor, leukapheresis produced somewhere between about 0.9 and 10 billion PBMCs.

The germline V gene (reference sequence) yields MNHEY for CDR1 and SMNVEV for CDR2. The junction shows trimming of 2 bases on V and 7 bases on J, plus 15 bases between the germline ends. The CDR3 has 15 amino acids, counting the end cysteine and phenylalanine. The kept DNA is CDR3 alone, 45 bases in frame from the first base. TCR CDR3 regions were amplified from genomic DNA by multiplex PCR using the deep immunoSEQ assay. Extracted genomic DNA from each cell subset was spread evenly across all wells of several immunoSEQ 96-well plates, with each plate serving as a replicate. Each replicate PCR for sorted subsets received approximately 220 ng genomic DNA, equal to about 30,000 T cell genomes. Purified libraries were quantified with a Qubit 3.0 fluorometer, sized on a Bioanalyzer 2100, and re-quantified with the KAPA Library Quantification kit. A separate single-read 150-cycle Illumina NextSeq 550 flow cell was used to sequence each immunoSEQ 96-well plate. The authors' pipeline ran thus. The immunoSEQ output contained only junctional sequences without quality scores, so filtering could not match that applied to full-length reads. To assign V/J genes and CDR3, sequences were annotated using PyIR, a Python wrapper for IgBLAST v1.9, with IMGT germline references. Reads with weak V/J assignments (E-value above 1e-6), missing CDR3, stop codons, out-of-frame junctions, or ambiguous translated residues were removed. V3J clonotypes were defined as sequences sharing the same inferred V gene, J gene, and CDR3 amino acid sequence. Percentage overlap between repertoires was computed as shared unique clonotypes divided by the size of the smaller repertoire. Repertoire richness was assessed with RTK rarefaction, the Chao1 estimator, and Recon v2.1 estimates of unobserved clonotypes. OLGA was used to compute generation probabilities for all TCRbeta clonotypes that the gDNA method yielded from a handful of donors. This is the immuneACCESS table as TCRdb keeps it, with only in-frame sequences that have V and J called. A part of the clones is gone; compared with another copy, unresolved V genes explain less than half, and the rest is unexplained. V and J calls and clone size come straight from that table; D and trimming were deduced from the DNA. The sample data list 2 million to 2.5 million clones, and roughly 91% of these were observed just once. Together, the top ten hold around 1.7% of the sample.

Worth noting for this clone: Its antigen is unknown. No base quality values were provided; no much bigger clone lies one nucleotide off.

CD8 naive samples consisted of CD45RO-negative cells that were positively selected for CCR7, yielding a CD45RA+CCR7+ population without TemRA cells. The donors were healthy, HIV-negative adults with no recently reported acute infections or vaccinations. Every donor was a Caucasian adult residing in Nashville, Tennessee, USA. After blood collection by leukapheresis, PBMCs were isolated using Ficoll-Histopaque density gradient centrifugation and then cryopreserved in the vapor phase of liquid nitrogen. Analytical flow cytometry was used to check the purity and quantity of every magnetically sorted T cell population. Each sorted fraction had its genomic DNA isolated and then quantified by UV absorbance on a Nanodrop 2000c. The research as a whole found: Because the study included a small number of donors, the genetic and exposure-history diversity represented was limited. Based on pairwise subsampling, the degree of clonotype sharing among donors was expected to be affected by sequencing depth. Sharing across a few donors was observed for 4.5% to 6.5% of naive CD4, 3.5% of naive CD8, roughly 2.3% of memory CD4, and around 0.4% of memory CD8 clonotypes. Naive subsets generally had larger estimated clonotype richness than memory subsets. Even with the large sequencing depth, rarefaction of the sorted-subset datasets indicated that sequencing was incomplete. Clonotypes shared by all four sorted-subset donors showed higher generation probabilities than non-shared clonotypes. Sampling was restricted to blood, and TCR repertoires in tissue are likely to differ from TCR repertoires in blood.

The receptor was isolated from a man in his late teens or twenties in good health. Some clones in this sample may be carry-over from other donors' samples. The rearranged chain carries TRBV27 and TRBJ1-5; the D gene assignment is ambiguous. Sequenced input: naive CD8+ T cells from PBMCs. The cell subset or site tag for this specimen amounts to: CD45RA+CCR7+. The DNA sequence is given as TGTGCCAGCAGTTTAATATGGGAGCGGGGACAGCCCCAGCATTTT. It encodes CASSLIWERGQPQHF.